This TCR beta chain was identified in a study of OX40 agonist ivuxolimab in advanced cancers. TCRdb's table, derived via immunoSEQ multiplex PCR, lists solely in-frame clones and lacks some. The table includes about 61,000 clones, around 92% detected once. This clone was seen a single time. The starting material was CD4+ or CD8+ T cells sorted from blood, obtained in a trial of the OX40 agonist ivuxolimab. The sequence came from an adult with an advanced solid tumor such as melanoma, head and neck, liver or kidney cancer.

The CDR3 bases are TGTGCCAGCAGCCCCCCTAGCGGGAGTATCGATGAGCAGTTCTTC. It yields the protein CASSPPSGSIDEQFF. The rearrangement uses TRBV9 and TRBJ2-1, with 10 bases lining up with TRBD2. The germline V gene has CDR1 SGDLS and CDR2 YYNGEE. This CDR3 has 15 amino acids. Unmatched junction bases numbered 9, after V lost 4 bases and J lost 8 bases.